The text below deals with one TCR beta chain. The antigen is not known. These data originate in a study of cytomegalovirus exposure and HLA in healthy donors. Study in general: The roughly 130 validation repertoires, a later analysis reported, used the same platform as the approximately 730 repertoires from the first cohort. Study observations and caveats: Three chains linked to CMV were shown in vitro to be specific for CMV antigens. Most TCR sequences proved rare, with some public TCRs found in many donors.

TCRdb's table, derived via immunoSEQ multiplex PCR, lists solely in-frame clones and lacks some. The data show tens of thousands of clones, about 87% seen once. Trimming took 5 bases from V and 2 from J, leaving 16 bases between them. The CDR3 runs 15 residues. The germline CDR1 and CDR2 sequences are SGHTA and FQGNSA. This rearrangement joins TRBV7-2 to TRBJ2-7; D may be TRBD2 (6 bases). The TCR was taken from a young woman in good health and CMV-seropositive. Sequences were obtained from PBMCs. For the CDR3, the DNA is TGTGCCAGCAGCATTGGACTAACACCTCCCTACGAGCAGTACTTC. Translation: CASSIGLTPPYEQYF. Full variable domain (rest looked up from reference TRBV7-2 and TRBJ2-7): GAGVSQSPSNKVTEKGKDVELRCDPISGHTALYWYRQSLGQGLEFLIYFQGNSAPDKSGLPSDRFSAERTGGSVSTLTIQRTQQEDSAVYLCASSIGLTPPYEQYFGPGTRLTVT.